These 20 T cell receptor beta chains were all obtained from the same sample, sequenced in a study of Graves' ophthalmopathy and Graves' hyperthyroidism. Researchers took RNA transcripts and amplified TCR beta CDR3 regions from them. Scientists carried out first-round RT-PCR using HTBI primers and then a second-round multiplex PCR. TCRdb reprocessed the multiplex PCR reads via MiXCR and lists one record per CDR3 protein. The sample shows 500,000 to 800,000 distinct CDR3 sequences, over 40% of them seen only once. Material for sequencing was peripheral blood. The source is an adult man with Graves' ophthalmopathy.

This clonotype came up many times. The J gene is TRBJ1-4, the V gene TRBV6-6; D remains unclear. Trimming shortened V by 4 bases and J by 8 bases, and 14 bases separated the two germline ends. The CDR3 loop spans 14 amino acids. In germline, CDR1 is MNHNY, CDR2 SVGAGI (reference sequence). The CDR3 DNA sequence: TGTGCCAGCAGTTCCAGACATGTTCGCGAAAAACTGTTTTTT. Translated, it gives CASSSRHVREKLFF.

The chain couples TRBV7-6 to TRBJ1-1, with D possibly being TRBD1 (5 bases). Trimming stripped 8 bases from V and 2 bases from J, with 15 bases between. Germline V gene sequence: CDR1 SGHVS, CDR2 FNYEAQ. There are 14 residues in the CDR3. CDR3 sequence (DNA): TGTGCCAGCGTTGCCGGGACGGCAAACACTGAAGCTTTCTTT. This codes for CASVAGTANTEAFF.

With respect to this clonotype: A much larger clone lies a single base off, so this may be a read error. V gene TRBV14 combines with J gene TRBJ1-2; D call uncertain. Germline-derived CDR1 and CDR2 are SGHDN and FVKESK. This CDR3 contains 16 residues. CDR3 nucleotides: TGTGCCAGCAGCCAAAGGTCGCGCACAGCTAACTATGGCTACGCCTTC. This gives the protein CASSQRSRTANYGYAF.

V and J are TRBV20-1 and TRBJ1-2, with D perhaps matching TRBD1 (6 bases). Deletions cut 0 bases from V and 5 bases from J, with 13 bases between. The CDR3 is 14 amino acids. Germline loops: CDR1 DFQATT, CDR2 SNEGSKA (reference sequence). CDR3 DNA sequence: TGCAGTGCTAGAGACGTCGGGACAACGTATGGCTACACCTTC. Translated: CSARDVGTTYGYTF.

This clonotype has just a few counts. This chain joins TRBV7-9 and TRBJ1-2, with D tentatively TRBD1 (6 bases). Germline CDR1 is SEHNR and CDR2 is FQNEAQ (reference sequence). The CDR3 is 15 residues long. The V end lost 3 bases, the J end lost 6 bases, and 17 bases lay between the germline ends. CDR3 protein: CASSFRDMTSDGYTF. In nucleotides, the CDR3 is TGTGCCAGCAGCTTCCGGGACATGACCTCGGATGGCTACACCTTC.

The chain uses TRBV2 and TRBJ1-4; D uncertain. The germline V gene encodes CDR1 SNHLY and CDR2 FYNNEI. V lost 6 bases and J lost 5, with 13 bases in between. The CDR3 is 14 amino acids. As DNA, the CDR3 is TGTGCCAGCAGAGGCTGGACTGAGAATGAAAAACTGTTTTTT. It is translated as CASRGWTENEKLFF.

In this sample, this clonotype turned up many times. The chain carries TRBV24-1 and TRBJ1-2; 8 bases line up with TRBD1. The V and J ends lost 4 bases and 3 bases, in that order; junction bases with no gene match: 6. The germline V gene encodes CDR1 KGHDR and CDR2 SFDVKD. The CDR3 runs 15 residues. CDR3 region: CATSETGTGDYGYTF. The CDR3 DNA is TGTGCCACCAGTGAAACCGGGACAGGAGACTATGGCTACACCTTC.

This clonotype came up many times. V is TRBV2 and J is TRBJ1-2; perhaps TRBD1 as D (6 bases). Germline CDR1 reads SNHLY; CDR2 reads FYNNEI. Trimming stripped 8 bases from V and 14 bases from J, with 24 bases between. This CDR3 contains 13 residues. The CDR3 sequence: CASPGGLTSGATF. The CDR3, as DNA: TGTGCCAGCCCGGGGGGCCTTACTTCTGGTGCTACCTTC.

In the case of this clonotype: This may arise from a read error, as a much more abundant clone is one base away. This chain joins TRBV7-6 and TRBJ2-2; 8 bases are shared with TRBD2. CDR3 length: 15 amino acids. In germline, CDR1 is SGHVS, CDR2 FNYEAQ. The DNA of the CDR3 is TGTGCCAGCAGCTTCGGACTAGCTAGCACCGGGGGGCTGTTTTTT. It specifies CASSFGLASTGGLFF.

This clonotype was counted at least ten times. CDR3 bases: TGCAGTGCTAGCGGACAGGGGAATTCACCCCTCCACTTT. Protein sequence: CSASGQGNSPLHF. This chain links TRBV20-1 with TRBJ1-6; 9 bases match TRBD1. With V trimmed by 3 bases and J by 7 bases, 1 base remained unmatched. The CDR3 runs 13 residues. In germline, CDR1 is DFQATT, CDR2 SNEGSKA (reference sequence).

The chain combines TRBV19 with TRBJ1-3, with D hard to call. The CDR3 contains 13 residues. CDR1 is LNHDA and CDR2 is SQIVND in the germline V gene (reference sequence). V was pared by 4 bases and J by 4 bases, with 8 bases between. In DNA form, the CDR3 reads TGTGCCAGTAGTAGGGAGCAGGGAAACACCATATATTTT. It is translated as CASSREQGNTIYF.

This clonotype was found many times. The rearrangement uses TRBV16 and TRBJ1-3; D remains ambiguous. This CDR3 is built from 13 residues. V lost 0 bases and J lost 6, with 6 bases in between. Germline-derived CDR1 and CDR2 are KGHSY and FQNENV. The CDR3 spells CASSQSTENTIYF. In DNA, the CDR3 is TGTGCCAGCAGCCAATCGACCGAAAACACCATATATTTT. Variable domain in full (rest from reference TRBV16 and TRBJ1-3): GEEVAQTPKHLVRGEGQKAKLYCAPIKGHSYVFWYQQVLKNEFKFLISFQNENVFDETGMPKERFSAKCLPNSPCSLEIQATKLEDSAVYFCASSQSTENTIYFGEGSWLTVV.

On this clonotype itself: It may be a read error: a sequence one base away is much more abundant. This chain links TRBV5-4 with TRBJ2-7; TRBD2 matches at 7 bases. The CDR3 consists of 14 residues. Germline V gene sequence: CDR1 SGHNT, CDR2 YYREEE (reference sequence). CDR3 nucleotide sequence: TGTGCCGGCAGCTTGGGAGGGCAGGACCACGAGCAGTACTTC. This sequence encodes CAGSLGGQDHEQYF.

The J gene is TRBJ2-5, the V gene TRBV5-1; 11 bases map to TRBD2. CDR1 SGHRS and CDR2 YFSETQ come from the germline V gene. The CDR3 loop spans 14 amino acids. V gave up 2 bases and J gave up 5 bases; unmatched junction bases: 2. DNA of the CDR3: TGCGCCAGCAGCTTTAGCGGGGGGGACGAGACCCAGTACTTC. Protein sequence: CASSFSGGDETQYF.

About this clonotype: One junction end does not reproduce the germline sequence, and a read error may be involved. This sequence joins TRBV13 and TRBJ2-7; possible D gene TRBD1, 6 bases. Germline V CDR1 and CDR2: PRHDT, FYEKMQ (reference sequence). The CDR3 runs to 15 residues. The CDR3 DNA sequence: TGCGCCAGCAGCCAAGATGGGGACACAGCCTACGAGCAGTACTTC. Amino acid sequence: CASSQDGDTAYEQYF.

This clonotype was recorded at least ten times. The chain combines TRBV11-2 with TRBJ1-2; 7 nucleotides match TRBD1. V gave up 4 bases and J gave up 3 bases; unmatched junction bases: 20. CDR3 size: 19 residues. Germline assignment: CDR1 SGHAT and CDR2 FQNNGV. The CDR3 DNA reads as TGTGCCAGCAGCTCGCGAAACGCGGGACAGAGCCTCCCTTACTATGGCTACACCTTC. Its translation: CASSSRNAGQSLPYYGYTF.

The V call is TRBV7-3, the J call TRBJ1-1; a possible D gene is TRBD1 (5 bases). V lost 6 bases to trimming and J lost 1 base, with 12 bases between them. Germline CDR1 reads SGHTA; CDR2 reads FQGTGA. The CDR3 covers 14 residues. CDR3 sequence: CASRAQGGNTEAFF. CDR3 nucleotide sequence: TGTGCCAGCAGGGCTCAGGGAGGGAACACTGAAGCTTTCTTT.

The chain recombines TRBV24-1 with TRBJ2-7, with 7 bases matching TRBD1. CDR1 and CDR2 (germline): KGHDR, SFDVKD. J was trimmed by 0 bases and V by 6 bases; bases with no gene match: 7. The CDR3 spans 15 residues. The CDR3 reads CATSSGTESSYEQYF. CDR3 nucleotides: TGTGCCACCAGTTCCGGGACAGAAAGCTCCTACGAGCAGTACTTC.

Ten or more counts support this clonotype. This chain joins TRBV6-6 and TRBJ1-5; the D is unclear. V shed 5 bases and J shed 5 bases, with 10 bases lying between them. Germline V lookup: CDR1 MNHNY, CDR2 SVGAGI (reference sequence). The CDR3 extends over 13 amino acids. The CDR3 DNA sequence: TGTGCCAGCAGTCGTGGGGAGTATCAGCCCCAGCATTTT. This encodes CASSRGEYQPQHF.

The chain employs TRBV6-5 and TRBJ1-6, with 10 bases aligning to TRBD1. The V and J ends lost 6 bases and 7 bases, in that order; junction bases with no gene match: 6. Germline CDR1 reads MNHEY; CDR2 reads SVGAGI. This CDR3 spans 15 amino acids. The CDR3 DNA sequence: TGTGCCAGCAGCAGGGACAGGGGATCGAATTCACCCCTCCACTTT. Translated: CASSRDRGSNSPLHF.